The present T cell receptor (beta chain) was sequenced within a study of monozygotic twins with inflammatory bowel disease. There are 17 residues in the CDR3. Investigators made cDNA in eight separate reactions per sample. From its re-call of the 5' RACE reads, TCRdb lists each CDR3 protein once, without DNA. Here the sample table reports approximately 330,000 distinct CDR3 sequences. V usage is TRBV23-1 and J usage is TRBJ2-3; TCRdb selects TRBD2, and the lack of DNA leaves this call unchecked. TRBV23-1 is known as an ORF, though its function is uncertain. The clonotype was recovered from a human donor with ulcerative colitis or Crohn's disease, or a healthy co-twin of an affected twin (not recorded which). The sequenced sample consisted of blood. The CDR3 is CASSRSGLAGVGDTQYF.